A single TCR beta chain is shown here with its context. Its antigen specificity is not known. No base-level quality is on record; no much larger clone is a single base apart. Collaborating institutions collected whole blood in K2EDTA tubes following their own protocols. Collaborator samples were shipped for TCRbeta analysis as frozen whole blood, isolated PBMCs, or DNA extracted from either sample type. The data are from a study of blood T cell repertoires in COVID-19 (dated by TCRdb to the early 2020s). Context from the whole study: Samples covering the acute and convalescent phases of COVID-19 were provided by collaborators in the United States, Italy and Spain. The prospective study material was composed of cDNA or gDNA derived from T cells, B-cell-depleted T cells, or PBMCs. The dataset comprised deeply sampled blood TCRbeta repertoires from subjects exposed to, actively infected with, or recovered from COVID-19. The repertoires were released in a freely available public database intended as a resource for research on the immune response to SARS-CoV-2. Samples came from the ongoing ImmuneRACE study (first 160 participants) plus 1,254 subjects from 6 global collaborators. Sample metadata almost always included a de-identified subject ID, COVID-19 status, age in years and sex. Where available, HLA class I and class II types were obtained from metadata supplied by the sample provider rather than from assay-based typing.

General findings and caveats noted by the study authors: How much clinical and demographic metadata was included differed by source and by participant, and the metadata was provided uncurated.

Trimming at the junction amounts to 7 bases on V and 2 bases on J, and the germline ends lie 10 bases apart. Looking up the germline V gene yields CDR1 SNHLY and CDR2 FYNNEI. The CDR3 spans 13 residues, from the cysteine through the phenylalanine. CDR3 DNA is the only sequence kept; it has 39 bases, read in frame from the first base. TCRbeta CDR3 regions were amplified from genomic DNA by means of the immunoSEQ Assay, a bias-controlled multiplex PCR. The original pipeline was this. Within the assay, amplification of reference gene primers was used to estimate how many nucleated cells each sample contained. Sequence reads were collapsed and filtered to measure the absolute abundance of every unique TCRbeta CDR3 rearrangement. For each sample, productive Simpson clonality was calculated as the square root of Simpson's diversity index over productive rearrangements. Not all clones reach the TCRdb copy of this immuneACCESS table, which keeps in-frame sequences only. Checked studies attribute under half of the gap to unresolved V genes and leave the rest unexplained. V, J and clone size are those of that table, while D and trimming were read from the DNA. The sample table records more than 85,000 clones; 70% to 90% of these occur just once. The ten largest clonotypes hold 2.9% of the sample.

Material: peripheral blood. The rearranged segments are TRBV2 and TRBJ2-3, and perhaps TRBD2 as D gene, on 5 matching bases. The clonotype originates from a woman aged 80 or older with acute or convalescent COVID-19. The sequenced DNA is TGTGCCAGCATTTCCGGGAACACAGATACGCAGTATTTT. This codes for CASISGNTDTQYF. Supplemented by the reference TRBV2 and TRBJ2-3 proteins around the CDR3, the complete variable domain is EPEVTQTPSHQVTQMGQEVILRCVPISNHLYFYWYRQILGQKVEFLVSFYNNEISEKSEIFDDQFSVERPDGSNFTLKIRSTKLEDSAMYFCASISGNTDTQYFGPGTRLTVL.